The T cell receptor (beta chain) under discussion was sequenced for a study of blood T cell repertoires in COVID-19. The CDR3 has 16 residues. Trimming removed 6 bases from V and 9 bases from J; junction bases left unmatched: 14. CDR1 ENHRY and CDR2 SYGVKD come from the germline V gene. Profiling relied on immunoSEQ multiplex PCR, and the TCRdb table lists in-frame clones only, not all of them. The data show some 300,000 clones, 89% seen once. This receptor was obtained from a woman aged 35 to 49 who had recovered from COVID-19. The sequencing sample was made of PBMCs or T cells enriched from blood (not recorded which). J is TRBJ2-1 and V is TRBV10-3; the match to TRBD1 covers 10 bases. DNA of the CDR3: TGTGCCATCAGCCCGCCTACCGGGACAGGGGAGGGTGAGCAGTTCTTC. This gives the protein CAISPPTGTGEGEQFF.